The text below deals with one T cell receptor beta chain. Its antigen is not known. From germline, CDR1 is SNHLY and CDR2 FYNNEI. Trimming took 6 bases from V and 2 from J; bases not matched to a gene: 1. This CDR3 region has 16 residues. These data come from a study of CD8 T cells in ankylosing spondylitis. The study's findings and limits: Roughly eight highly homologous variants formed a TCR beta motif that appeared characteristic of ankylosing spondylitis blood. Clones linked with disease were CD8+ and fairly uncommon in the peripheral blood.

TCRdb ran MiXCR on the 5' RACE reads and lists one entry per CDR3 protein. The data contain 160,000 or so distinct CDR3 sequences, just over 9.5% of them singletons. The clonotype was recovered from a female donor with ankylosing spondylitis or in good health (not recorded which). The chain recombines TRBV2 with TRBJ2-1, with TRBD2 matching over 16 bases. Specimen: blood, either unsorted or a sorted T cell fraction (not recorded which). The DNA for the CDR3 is TGTGCCAGCAGGGGGACTAGCGGGAGGGCCTACAATGAGCAGTTCTTC. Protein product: CASRGTSGRAYNEQFF.